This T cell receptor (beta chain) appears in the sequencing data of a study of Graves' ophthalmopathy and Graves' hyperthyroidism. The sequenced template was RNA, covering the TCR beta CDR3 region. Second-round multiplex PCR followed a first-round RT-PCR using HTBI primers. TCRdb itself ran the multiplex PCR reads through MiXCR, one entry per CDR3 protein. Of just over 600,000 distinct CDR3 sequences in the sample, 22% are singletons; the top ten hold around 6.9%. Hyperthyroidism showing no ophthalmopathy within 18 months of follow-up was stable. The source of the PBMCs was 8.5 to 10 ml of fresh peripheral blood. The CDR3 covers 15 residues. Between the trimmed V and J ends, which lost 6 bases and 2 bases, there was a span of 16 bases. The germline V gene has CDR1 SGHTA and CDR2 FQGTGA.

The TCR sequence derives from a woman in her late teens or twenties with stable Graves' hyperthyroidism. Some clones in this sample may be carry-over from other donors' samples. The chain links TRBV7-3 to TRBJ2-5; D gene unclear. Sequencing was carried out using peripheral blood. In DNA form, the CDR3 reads TGTGCCAGCAGTCTAAACCCCGGCAGTCAAGAGACCCAGTACTTC. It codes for CASSLNPGSQETQYF.